The present TCR beta chain was sequenced within a study of identical twins. Study-wide results and caveats: Conclusions leaned on cross-sectional statistical analysis and did not track the same donors over time. Invariant MAIT and iNKT cells could partly confound zero-insertion analyses.

A universal primer site came from template switching; cDNA carried unique molecular identifiers. MiXCR, run by TCRdb on the 5' RACE reads, gives a single entry per CDR3 protein. The repertoire holds hundreds of thousands of distinct CDR3 sequences, with around 6.6% as singletons. In its sample, this clonotype was seen many times. What it recognizes is unknown. Germline V gives CDR1 SGHRS, CDR2 YFSETQ. V gave up 0 bases and J gave up 6 bases; unmatched junction bases: 3. This CDR3 comprises 16 residues. No donor was unhealthy or non-Caucasian. In addition, the sample was reused for a study of yellow fever vaccine responses in identical twins.

This TCR was sampled from a woman between 18 and 29 years old in good health. Sample: memory (CD45RO+) T cells sorted from blood. V is TRBV5-1 and J is TRBJ2-1, with 13 bases lining up with TRBD2. This CDR3 is CASSLGGLAGINEQFF. The CDR3 region has the DNA TGCGCCAGCAGCTTGGGGGGACTAGCGGGAATCAATGAGCAGTTCTTC.